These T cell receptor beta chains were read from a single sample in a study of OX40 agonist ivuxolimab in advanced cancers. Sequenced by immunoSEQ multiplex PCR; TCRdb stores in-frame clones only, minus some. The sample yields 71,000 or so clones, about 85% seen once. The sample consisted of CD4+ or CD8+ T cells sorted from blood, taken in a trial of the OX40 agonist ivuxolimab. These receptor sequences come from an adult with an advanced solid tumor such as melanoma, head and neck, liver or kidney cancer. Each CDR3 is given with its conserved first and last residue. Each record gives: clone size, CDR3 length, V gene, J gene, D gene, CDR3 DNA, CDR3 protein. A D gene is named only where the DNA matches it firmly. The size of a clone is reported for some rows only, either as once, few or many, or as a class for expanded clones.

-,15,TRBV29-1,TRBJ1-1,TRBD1,TGCAGCGTTGTAGATTTGGGGACAGGGATTCCTGAAGCTTTCTTT,CSVVDLGTGIPEAFF
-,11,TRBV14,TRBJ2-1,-,TGTGCCAGCAGCCTAAAGCATGAGCAGTTCTTC,CASSLKHEQFF
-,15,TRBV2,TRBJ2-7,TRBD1,TGTGCCAGCAGTTCTACAGGGGGCATAACCTACGAGCAGTACTTC,CASSSTGGITYEQYF
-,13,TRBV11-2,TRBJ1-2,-,TGTGCCAGCAGCCCGGACAGTAACTATGGCTACACCTTC,CASSPDSNYGYTF
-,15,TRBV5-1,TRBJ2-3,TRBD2,TGCGCCAGCAGCGTGACTAGCTCTAGCACAGATACGCAGTATTTT,CASSVTSSSTDTQYF
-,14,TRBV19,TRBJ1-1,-,TGTGCCAGTAGTATCTACAGGATGAACACTGAAGCTTTCTTT,CASSIYRMNTEAFF
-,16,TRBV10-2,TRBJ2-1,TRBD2,TGCGCCAGCAGTGAGCTAGCGGGAGGAGCCTACAATGAGCAGTTCTTC,CASSELAGGAYNEQFF
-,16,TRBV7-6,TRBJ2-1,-,TGTGCCAGCAGCTTAGAACGGTGGGGATCCTACAATGAGCAGTTCTTC,CASSLERWGSYNEQFF
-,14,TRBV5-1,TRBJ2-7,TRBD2,TGCGCCAGCAGCCCCGGGACTAGCGGCTACGAGCAGTACTTC,CASSPGTSGYEQYF
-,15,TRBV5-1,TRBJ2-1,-,TGCGCCAGCAGCTTTACGGGAGTTCAGTACAATGAGCAGTTCTTC,CASSFTGVQYNEQFF
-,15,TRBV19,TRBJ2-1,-,TGTGCCAGTAGTATTCACTCCTCTACGGGTAATGAGCAGTTCTTC,CASSIHSSTGNEQFF
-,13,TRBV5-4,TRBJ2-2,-,TGTGCCAGCAGCGTGGGTCAAATGGGGGAGCTGTTTTTT,CASSVGQMGELFF
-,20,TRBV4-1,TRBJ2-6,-,TGCGCCAGCAGCCAAGATTCGGTGCAGGGGACCTTCTCTGGGGCCAACGTCCTGACTTTC,CASSQDSVQGTFSGANVLTF
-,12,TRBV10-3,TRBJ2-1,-,TGTGCCATCAGTGGTGGGATCCATGAGCAGTTCTTC,CAISGGIHEQFF
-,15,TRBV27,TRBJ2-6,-,TGTGCCAGCAGTTTAGAATTCTCTGGGGCCAACGTCCTGACTTTC,CASSLEFSGANVLTF
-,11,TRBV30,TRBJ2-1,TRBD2,TGTGCCTGGGGACTAGGAGATGAGCAGTTCTTC,CAWGLGDEQFF
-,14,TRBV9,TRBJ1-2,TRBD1,TGTGCCAGCAGCCCGGAACAGGGGAGTGGTGGCTACACCTTC,CASSPEQGSGGYTF
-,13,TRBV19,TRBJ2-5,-,TGTGCCAGTAGAAGGGACCTTCAAGAGACCCAGTACTTC,CASRRDLQETQYF
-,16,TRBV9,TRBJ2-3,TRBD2,TGTGCCAGCAGCGTAGCTAGCGGGAGCAATACAGATACGCAGTATTTT,CASSVASGSNTDTQYF
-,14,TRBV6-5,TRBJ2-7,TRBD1,TGTGCCAGCAGTTACGACAGGGAGTTCTACGAGCAGTACTTC,CASSYDREFYEQYF
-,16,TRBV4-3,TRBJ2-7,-,TGCGCCAGCAGCCAAGACCTGAGCAGTAGCTCCTACGAGCAGTACTTC,CASSQDLSSSSYEQYF
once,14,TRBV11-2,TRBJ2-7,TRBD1,TGTGCCAGCAACGAACGGACAGGCTCCTACGAGCAGTACTTC,CASNERTGSYEQYF
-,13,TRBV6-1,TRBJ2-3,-,TGTGCCAGCAGGGAAGCGATCACAGATACGCAGTATTTT,CASREAITDTQYF
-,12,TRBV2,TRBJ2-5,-,TGTGCCAGCAGAATAAGCGAAGAGACCCAGTACTTC,CASRISEETQYF
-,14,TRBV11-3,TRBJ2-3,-,TGTGCCAGCAGCTCAGGGGCTTACACAGATACGCAGTATTTT,CASSSGAYTDTQYF
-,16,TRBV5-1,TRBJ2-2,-,TGCGCCAGCAGGAGTGGTAGCGGAGCACGGGCCGGGGAGCTGTTTTTT,CASRSGSGARAGELFF
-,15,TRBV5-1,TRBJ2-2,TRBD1,TGCGCCAGCAGCTCACAGGGGGCTAGCACCGGGGAGCTGTTTTTT,CASSSQGASTGELFF
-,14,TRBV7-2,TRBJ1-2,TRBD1,TGTGCCAGCAGCTTAAATCAGGGGGAGAATGGCTACACCTTC,CASSLNQGENGYTF
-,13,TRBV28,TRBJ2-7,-,TGTGCCAGCAGTTCCCCGAGCTCCTACGAGCAGTACTTC,CASSSPSSYEQYF
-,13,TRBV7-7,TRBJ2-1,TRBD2,TGTGCCAGCAGCGTGGGACTAGCGGGGGAGCAGTTCTTC,CASSVGLAGEQFF
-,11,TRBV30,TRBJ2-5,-,TGTGCCTGGAGTGTCGGGGAGACCCAGTACTTC,CAWSVGETQYF
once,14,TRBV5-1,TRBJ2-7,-,TGCGCCAGCAGGAATTTACAGGGACCCCTCGAGCAGTACTTC,CASRNLQGPLEQYF
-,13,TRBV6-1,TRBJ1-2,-,TGTGCCAGCAGTGCGGGGGTGGACTATGGCTACACCTTC,CASSAGVDYGYTF
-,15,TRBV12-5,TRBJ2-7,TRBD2,TGTGCTAGTGGTGCTAGCGGAGAGGACCGCTACGAGCAGTACTTC,CASGASGEDRYEQYF
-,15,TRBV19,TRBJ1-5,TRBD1,TGTGCCAGTAGTACTGGACAGGGCGAGTATCAGCCCCAGCATTTT,CASSTGQGEYQPQHF
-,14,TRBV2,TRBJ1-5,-,TGTGCCAGCAAGACGGATATTAGCAATCAGCCCCAGCATTTT,CASKTDISNQPQHF
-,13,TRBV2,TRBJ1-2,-,TGTGCCAGCTATGCAGGTCTCGAGTATGGCTACACCTTC,CASYAGLEYGYTF
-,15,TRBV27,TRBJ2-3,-,TGTGCCAGCAGTTTAAGGCAGCTGGCCACAGATACGCAGTATTTT,CASSLRQLATDTQYF
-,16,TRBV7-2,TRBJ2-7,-,TGTGCCAGCAGCCACCGGGGGGCAAGAAGCGGATACGAGCAGTACTTC,CASSHRGARSGYEQYF
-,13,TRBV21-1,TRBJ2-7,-,TGTGCCAGCAGCAACCCAGCTTCCTACGAGCAGTACTTC,CASSNPASYEQYF
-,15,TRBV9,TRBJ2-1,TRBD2,TGTGCCAGCAGCGTAGTTGAGCGGGAGTACGGTGAGCAGTTCTTC,CASSVVEREYGEQFF
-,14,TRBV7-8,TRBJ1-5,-,TGTGCCAGCAGCTCAACAGAGAGCAATCAGCCCCAGCATTTT,CASSSTESNQPQHF
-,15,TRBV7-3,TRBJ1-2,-,TGTGCCAGCAGCTTAGGGAGTACACGCAACTATGGCTACACCTTC,CASSLGSTRNYGYTF
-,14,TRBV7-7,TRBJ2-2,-,TGTGCCAGCAGCACCCTGGGCAACACCGGGGAGCTGTTTTTT,CASSTLGNTGELFF
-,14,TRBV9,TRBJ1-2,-,TGTGCCAGCACCCTAGAGCAGGGGAACTATGGCTACACCTTC,CASTLEQGNYGYTF
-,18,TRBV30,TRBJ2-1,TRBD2,TGTGCCTGGATGGGACGGAGTAGGGCTAGCGGGAGGGCGGATGAGCAGTTCTTC,CAWMGRSRASGRADEQFF
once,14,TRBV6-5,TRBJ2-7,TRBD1,TGTGCCAGCAACGGACAGGGGCCACCCTACGAGCAGTACTTC,CASNGQGPPYEQYF
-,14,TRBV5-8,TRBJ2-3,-,TGTGCCAGCAGCTTCGGGGGAGTCGGAGATACGCAGTATTTT,CASSFGGVGDTQYF